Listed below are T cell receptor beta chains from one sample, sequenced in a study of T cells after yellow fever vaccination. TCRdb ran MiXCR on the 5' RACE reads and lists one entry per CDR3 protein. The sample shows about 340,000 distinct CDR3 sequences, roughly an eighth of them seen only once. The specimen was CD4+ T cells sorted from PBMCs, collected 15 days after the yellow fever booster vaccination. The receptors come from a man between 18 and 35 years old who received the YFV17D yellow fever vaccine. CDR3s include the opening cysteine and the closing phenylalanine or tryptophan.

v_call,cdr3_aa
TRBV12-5,CASGHSTDTQYF
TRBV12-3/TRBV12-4,CASSLVSRAANYGYTF
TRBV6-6,CASQGFGTSEQFF
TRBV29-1,CSVSPGANYGYTF
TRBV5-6,CASSLDPPKETQYF
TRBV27,CASRPRTGGYGYTF
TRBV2,CASRRTVRQASGNTIYF
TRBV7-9,CASSLGATGANVLTF
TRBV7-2,CASSSPGGYETQYF
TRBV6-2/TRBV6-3,CASSYVGDQPQHF
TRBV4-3,CASSQRGGTHEKLIF
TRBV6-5,CASSYSKFGLAGRTDTQYF
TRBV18,CASSPPSGGADEQYF
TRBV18,CASSGQLSGANVLTF
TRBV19,CATKPAGTDTQYF
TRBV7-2,CASSLANRHNSPLHF